This TCR beta chain was retrieved from a study of T-cell reconstitution after alpha-beta-depleted transplantation in children. Findings of the study overall: From newly produced T cells came most of the T-cell counts and diversity one year after transplant. Expanded clones from the graft, numbering several hundred, reportedly supplied alpha-beta T cells about two months after transplant.

Using unique molecular identifiers, the investigators prepared the TCRbeta library. Via MiXCR, TCRdb re-called the PCR reads, giving one row per CDR3 protein. Of approximately 270,000 distinct CDR3 sequences listed, 20% to 30% are singletons. Comments on this clonotype: The target antigen is unknown.

The CDR3 is 14 residues long. The V gene lost 7 bases and the J gene lost 5 bases, with 14 bases spanning the gap. Germline V gene data show CDR1 as SNHLY and CDR2 as FYNNEI. The chain uses TRBV2 and TRBJ2-2, with D perhaps TRBD1 (6 bases). The sample was PBMCs, mostly from graft donor cells, taken 360 days after TCRalphabeta/CD19-depleted stem cell transplant. This TCR derives from a female patient between 2 and 10 years old who had a stem cell transplant for congenital amegakaryocytic thrombocytopenia, so the T cells may come from the graft donor. The CDR3, as DNA: TGTGCCAGCAACACAGGGAAAAGTACCGGGGAGCTGTTTTTT. The encoded protein is CASNTGKSTGELFF.